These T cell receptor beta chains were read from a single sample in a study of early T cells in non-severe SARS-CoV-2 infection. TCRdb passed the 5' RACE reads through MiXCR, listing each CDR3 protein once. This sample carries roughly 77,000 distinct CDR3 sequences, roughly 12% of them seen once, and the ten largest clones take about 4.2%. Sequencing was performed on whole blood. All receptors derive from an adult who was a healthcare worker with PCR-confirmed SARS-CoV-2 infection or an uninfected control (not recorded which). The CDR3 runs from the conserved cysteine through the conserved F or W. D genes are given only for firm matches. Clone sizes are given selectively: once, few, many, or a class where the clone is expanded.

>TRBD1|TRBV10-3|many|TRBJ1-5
TGTGCCATCAGTGAGTCGGGACAGGGTGGTCAGCCCCAGCATTTT
CAISESGQGGQPQHF
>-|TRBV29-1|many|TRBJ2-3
TGCAGCGTTGAAGGAGGGACCTTCACAGATACGCAGTATTTT
CSVEGGTFTDTQYF
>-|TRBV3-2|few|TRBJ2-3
TGTGCCAGCAGCCGCGGACAGGATATAGATACGCAGTATTTT
CASSRGQDIDTQYF
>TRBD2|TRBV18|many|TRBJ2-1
TGTGCCAGCTCACCCCGGTCCGGGACTAGCAATTATGAGCAGTTCTTC
CASSPRSGTSNYEQFF
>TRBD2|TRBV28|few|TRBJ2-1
TGTGCCAGCAGTCCCAGCGGGAGGCCCTCCAATGAGCAGTTCTTC
CASSPSGRPSNEQFF
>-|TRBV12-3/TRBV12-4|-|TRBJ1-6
TGTGCCAGCAGTTTAGGGACCCCCAGGGGAAATTCACCCCTCCACTTT
CASSLGTPRGNSPLHF
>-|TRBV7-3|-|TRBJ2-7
TGTGCCAGCAGCGCCCCCCGGGGTTACGAGCAGTACTTC
CASSAPRGYEQYF
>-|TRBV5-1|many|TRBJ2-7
TGCGCCAGCAGCCCCGGGGGCTCTGGGGAGCAGTACTTC
CASSPGGSGEQYF
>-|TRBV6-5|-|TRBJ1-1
TGTGCCAGCAGTTACAAAAACCGGGACGGATTCACTGAAGCTTTCTTT
CASSYKNRDGFTEAFF
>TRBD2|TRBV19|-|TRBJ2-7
TGTGCCAGTACCTCGGCCGCCGGGAGGGGCGAGCAGTACTTC
CASTSAAGRGEQYF
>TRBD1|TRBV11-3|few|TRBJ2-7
TGTGCCAGCAGCTCCCGGGACAGAGCCTACGAGCAGTACTTC
CASSSRDRAYEQYF
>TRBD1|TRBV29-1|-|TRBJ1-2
TGCAGCGTCGACAGGGTCGAGGGGTATGGCTACACCTTC
CSVDRVEGYGYTF
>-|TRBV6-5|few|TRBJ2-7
TGTGCCAGCAGTTTCGGGACGTCTACCACCTACGAGCAGTACTTC
CASSFGTSTTYEQYF
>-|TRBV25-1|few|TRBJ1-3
TGTGCCAGCAGTCCGCGTCGAGGAAACACCATATATTTT
CASSPRRGNTIYF
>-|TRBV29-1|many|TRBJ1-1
TGCAGCGTGTCCGGTCCAGCGGGGGGGTTCACTGAAGCTTTCTTT
CSVSGPAGGFTEAFF
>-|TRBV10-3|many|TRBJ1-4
TGTGCCATCAGCCCCGGAGGGGAGGTCGAAAAACTGTTTTTT
CAISPGGEVEKLFF
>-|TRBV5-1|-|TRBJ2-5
TGCGCCAGCAGCTTTGAGGGAGAGAAGACCCAGTACTTC
CASSFEGEKTQYF
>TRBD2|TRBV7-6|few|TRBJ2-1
TGTGCCAGCAGCTTACAACTAGCGGGGCACTACAATGAGCAGTTCTTC
CASSLQLAGHYNEQFF
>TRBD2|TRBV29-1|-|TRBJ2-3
TGCAGCGTAATACTAGCGGGATGCCCCACAGATACGCAGTATTTT
CSVILAGCPTDTQYF
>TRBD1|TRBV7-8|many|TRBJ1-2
TGTGCCAGCAGCTTAGAAACAGGGGCCTATGGCTACACCTTC
CASSLETGAYGYTF
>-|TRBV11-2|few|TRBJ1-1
TGTGCCAGCAGCTTAGCCCACGGGGGGCCGAACACTGAAGCTTTCTTT
CASSLAHGGPNTEAFF
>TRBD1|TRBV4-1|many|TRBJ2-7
TGCGCCAGCAGCCCGATAGGGACAGGGGACGAGCAGTACTTC
CASSPIGTGDEQYF
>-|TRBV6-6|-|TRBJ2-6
TGTGCCAGCAGCCTCCGGGCCCCTGGGGCCAACGTCCTGACTTTC
CASSLRAPGANVLTF
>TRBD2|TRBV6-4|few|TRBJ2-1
TGTGCCAGCAGTGACGCTACTAGCGGGAGCAATGAGCAGTTCTTC
CASSDATSGSNEQFF
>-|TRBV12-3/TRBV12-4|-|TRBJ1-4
TGTGCCAGCAGCTACAGGCGGGAAAAACTGTTTTTT
CASSYRREKLFF